This T cell receptor (beta chain) was observed in a study of T cells after yellow fever vaccination. Whole-study findings and limits: Reappearance after the booster was seen for most primary-vaccination clones, at 95% to 96% CD4 and about 90% CD8. Only a small proportion of the clonotypes turned up in both the CD4 and the CD8 compartments, likely arising from convergent recombination.

V shed 4 bases and J 2 bases; nucleotides not matched to a gene: 6. CDR3 length: 14 amino acids. Germline V CDR1 and CDR2: DFQATT, SNEGSKA (reference sequence). This clonotype was counted ten times or more. Its antigen is still unknown. Template-switching 5'RACE yielded the TCR cDNA; a universal primer site and UMIs were added in the process. MiXCR, run by TCRdb on the 5' RACE reads, gives a single entry per CDR3 protein. This table holds 200,000 to 250,000 distinct CDR3 sequences, less than 9% found once. Sequencing used CD4+ T cells sorted from PBMCs, obtained 15 days after the yellow fever booster vaccination. This TCR came from a young man who received the YFV17D yellow fever vaccine. The rearrangement links TRBV20-1 to TRBJ2-3, with 7 bases matching TRBD2. Written as DNA, the CDR3 is TGCAGTGCTAAAGGCGGGGGTACCACAGATACGCAGTATTTT. This translates into CSAKGGGTTDTQYF.